The present entry profiles one TCR beta chain with its context. Its target is not known. PCR employed 60 Vbeta and 13 Jbeta primers. Measured with immunoSEQ multiplex PCR; TCRdb has only the in-frame clones, and not every one. The table lists around 180,000 clones, 81% of them singletons. The V gene end was trimmed by 7 bases and the J gene end by 4 bases; junction bases not matched to a gene: 8. Germline V gives CDR1 MNHEY, CDR2 SVGAGI. This CDR3 has 14 amino acids. This sample is drawn from a study of cytomegalovirus exposure and HLA in healthy donors. Study results and caveats: In vitro testing confirmed three CMV-associated chains as specific for CMV antigens. Per a later analysis, about 15,000 TCR beta sequences showed association with HLA alleles at 0.05 false discovery rate. With later analysis, a missense DCLRE1C variant became linked to TCR beta V- and J-gene trimming. Over 150 TCR beta chains were listed as cytomegalovirus-associated.

Sequences were obtained from PBMCs. The TCR originated in a man younger than 35 in good health and CMV-seronegative. The genes are TRBV6-5 and TRBJ1-1; 8 bases are shared with TRBD1. The CDR3 coding sequence is TGTGCCAGCACGCTGAGACAGGGGACCACTGAAGCTTTCTTT. It translates to CASTLRQGTTEAFF.